This T cell receptor (beta chain) comes out of a study of blood T cell repertoires in COVID-19. Using immunoSEQ multiplex PCR, the repertoire was profiled, and TCRdb retains in-frame clones only, with some absent. The sample records 200,000 to 300,000 clones, approximately 88% being singletons. The participants were between roughly 18 and 100 years old and came from 24 US areas. Which cohort a participant joined came from the clinical history participants gave. CDR3 length equals 12 residues. Germline V gene sequence: CDR1 SGHNT, CDR2 YYREEE (reference sequence). V lost 4 bases to trimming and J lost 5 bases, with 9 bases between them.

Sequencing used PBMCs or T cells enriched from blood (not recorded which). This chain connects TRBV5-4 to TRBJ2-5; D may be TRBD2 (5 bases). The TCR originated in a woman aged 40-49 years who had been exposed to COVID-19. In nucleotides, the CDR3 is TGTGCCAGCAGCGAGATAGCGGAGACCCAGTACTTC. It specifies CASSEIAETQYF.